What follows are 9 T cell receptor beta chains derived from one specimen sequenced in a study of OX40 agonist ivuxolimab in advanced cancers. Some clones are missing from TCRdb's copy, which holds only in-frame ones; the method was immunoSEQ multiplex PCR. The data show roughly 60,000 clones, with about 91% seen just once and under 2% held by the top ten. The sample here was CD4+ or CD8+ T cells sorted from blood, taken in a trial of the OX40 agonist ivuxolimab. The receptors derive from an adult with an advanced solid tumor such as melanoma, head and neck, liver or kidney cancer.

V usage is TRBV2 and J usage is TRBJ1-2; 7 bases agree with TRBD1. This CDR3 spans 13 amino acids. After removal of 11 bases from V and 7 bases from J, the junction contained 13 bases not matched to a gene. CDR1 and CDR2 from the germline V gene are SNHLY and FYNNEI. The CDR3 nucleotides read TGTGCCGGGGGACAACAGGGGCTTGGTGGCTACACCTTC. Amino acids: CAGGQQGLGGYTF.

The CDR3 DNA is TGTGCCAGCAGCGGTAATTCACCCCTCCACTTT. It yields the protein CASSGNSPLHF. The rearrangement uses TRBV6-1 and TRBJ1-6; D gene ambiguous. V gave up 6 bases and J gave up 6 bases, with 3 bases separating them. The CDR3 is 11 amino acids. Germline loops: CDR1 MNHNS, CDR2 SASEGT.

The CDR3 loop is CAKQKTAGTATYEQYF. The CDR3 nucleotides read TGTGCCAAACAAAAGACTGCCGGGACAGCAACCTACGAGCAGTACTTC. The rearrangement links TRBV2 to TRBJ2-7; TRBD1 matches 7 bases. V gave up 10 bases and J gave up 2 bases; unmatched junction bases: 17. The CDR3 totals 16 residues. Germline V gives CDR1 SNHLY, CDR2 FYNNEI.

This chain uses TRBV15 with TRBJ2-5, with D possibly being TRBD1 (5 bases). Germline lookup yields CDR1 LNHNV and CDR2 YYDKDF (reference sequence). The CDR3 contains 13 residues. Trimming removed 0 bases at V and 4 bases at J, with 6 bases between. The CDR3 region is CATSRDGAETQYF. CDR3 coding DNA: TGTGCCACCAGCAGAGATGGGGCAGAGACCCAGTACTTC.

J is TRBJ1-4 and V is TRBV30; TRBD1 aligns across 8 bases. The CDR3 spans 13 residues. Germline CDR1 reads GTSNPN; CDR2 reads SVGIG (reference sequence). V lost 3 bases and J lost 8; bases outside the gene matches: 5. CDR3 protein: CAWRTGVGEKLFF. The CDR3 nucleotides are TGTGCCTGGAGGACAGGGGTTGGGGAAAAACTGTTTTTT.

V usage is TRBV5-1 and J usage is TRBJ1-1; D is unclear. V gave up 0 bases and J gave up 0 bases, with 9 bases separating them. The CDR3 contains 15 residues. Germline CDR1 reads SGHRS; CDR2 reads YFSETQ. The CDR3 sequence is CASSLAGGLNTEAFF. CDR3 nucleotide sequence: TGCGCCAGCAGCTTGGCAGGTGGCCTGAACACTGAAGCTTTCTTT. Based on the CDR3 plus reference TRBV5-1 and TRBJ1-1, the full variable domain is KAGVTQTPRYLIKTRGQQVTLSCSPISGHRSVSWYQQTPGQGLQFLFEYFSETQRNKGNFPGRFSGRQFSNSRSEMNVSTLELGDSALYLCASSLAGGLNTEAFFGQGTRLTVV.

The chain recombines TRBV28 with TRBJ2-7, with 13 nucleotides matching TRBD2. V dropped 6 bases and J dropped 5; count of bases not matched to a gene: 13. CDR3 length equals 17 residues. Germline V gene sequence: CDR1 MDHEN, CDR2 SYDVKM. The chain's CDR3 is CASSLNLGLAGENEQYF. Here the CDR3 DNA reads TGTGCCAGCAGCTTAAACCTAGGACTAGCGGGAGAGAACGAGCAGTACTTC.

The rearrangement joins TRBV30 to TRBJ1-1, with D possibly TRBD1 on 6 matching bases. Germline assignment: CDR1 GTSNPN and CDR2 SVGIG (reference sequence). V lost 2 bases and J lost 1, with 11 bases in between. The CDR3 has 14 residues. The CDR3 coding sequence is TGTGCCTGGAGTCGGGACACCCCGAACACTGAAGCTTTCTTT. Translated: CAWSRDTPNTEAFF.

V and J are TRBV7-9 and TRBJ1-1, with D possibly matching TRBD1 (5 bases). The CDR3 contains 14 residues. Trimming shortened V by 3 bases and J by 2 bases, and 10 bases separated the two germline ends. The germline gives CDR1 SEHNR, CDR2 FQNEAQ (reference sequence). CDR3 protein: CASSLGGRNTEAFF. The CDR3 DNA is TGTGCCAGCAGCTTGGGGGGGAGAAACACTGAAGCTTTCTTT.